This section outlines one T cell receptor beta chain sequence together with its context. This CDR3 region has 16 residues. Germline assignment: CDR1 LGHNA and CDR2 YSLEER. The ends were cut back, 1 base at V and 0 bases at J, with 12 bases in the middle. This sample stems from a study of blood T cell repertoires in COVID-19. Study-level information: Sites across the United States, Italy and Spain contributed samples from acute and convalescent COVID-19. T cells, B-cell-depleted T cells, or PBMCs provided the cDNA or gDNA that served as material.

The protocol was immunoSEQ multiplex PCR, while the TCRdb copy is restricted to in-frame clones and leaves out a portion. This sample has 40,000 or so clones, with about 91% found just once. The receptor's source is a human donor in a cohort sampled during active COVID-19. The sequenced sample was peripheral blood. This sequence joins TRBV4-3 and TRBJ1-2; D remains unclear. The CDR3 DNA follows: TGCGCCAGCAGCCAAGTTCCCGACACTTCTAACTATGGCTACACCTTC. The encoded protein is CASSQVPDTSNYGYTF.